This TCR beta chain was sequenced for a study of tumor-infiltrating lymphocytes in localized non-small cell lung cancer. Study-level background: Tumor tissue and non-adjacent uninvolved lung came from each patient. General study findings and limits: Tumor T-cell fraction was not associated with recurrence-free survival.

Assay used: immunoSEQ multiplex PCR; TCRdb lists only in-frame clones, some missing. The sample lists 20,000 to 25,000 clones; about three fifths were seen once. Trimming removed 5 bases from V and 4 bases from J, with 17 bases in between. Germline V gives CDR1 MNHNS, CDR2 SASEGT. The length of the CDR3 is 15 residues. Concerning this clone itself: Its antigen is undetermined.

The chain is built from TRBV6-1 and TRBJ2-5; D not certain. The receptor was derived from a human donor with non-small cell lung cancer. Sequenced input: lung tumor tissue. As DNA, the CDR3 is TGTGCCAGCAGTTTTCCGAACCTAGTGGGAGAGACCCAGTACTTC. Translated: CASSFPNLVGETQYF.